Described below is a single T cell receptor (beta chain) sequence and its context. This clonotype was seen ten or more times. What antigen it recognizes has not been identified. Base-call qualities are not available, and no considerably larger clone is one nucleotide away. From its cysteine to its phenylalanine, the CDR3 spans 15 amino acids. Only the CDR3 region is kept as DNA, spanning 45 bases read in frame from base 1. CDR1 and CDR2 are drawn from the germline V gene (reference sequence): LNHNV, YYDKDF. Trimming removed 3 bases from V and 3 bases from J; the gene matches leave 5 bases unexplained. The record originates from a study of low-dose radiotherapy and immunotherapy resistance in tumors (dated by TCRdb to 2021 to 2024). In the study overall: In Cohort 1, each fraction delivered 0.5 Gy every 2 weeks, and the prescribed total PTV dose was 6.5 Gy. The trial did not randomize participants into treatment groups. Starting on cycle 1 day 1, patients took 300 mg of aspirin by mouth once a day for four cycles. Cyclophosphamide 200 mg/m2 was given intravenously every two weeks, one day before each radiation and immunotherapy administration. For Cohort 2, the dose was 1 Gy per fraction given every two weeks, adding up to 13 Gy in total across 26 weeks. Nivolumab and ipilimumab were both given intravenously, with nivolumab at a 240 mg flat dose every two weeks and ipilimumab at 1 mg/kg every six weeks. The translational analysis covered eight patients: three from the first dose cohort and the first five from the second dose cohort.

In light of the paper, this sample's time point label describes: before trial treatment. The donors took part in RACIN, a single-arm, phase I, dose-escalation trial that combined nivolumab, ipilimumab, aspirin, low-dose cyclophosphamide and low-dose radiotherapy. Patients with advanced, TIL-negative solid tumors were considered eligible. The data were produced on an Illumina HiSeq 2500. First-strand cDNA was synthesized with Superscript III and a set of TRAV- and TRBV-specific primers, covering both TCRalpha and TCRbeta chains. TCRs were amplified with Phusion for approximately 19 PCR cycles using a constant-region primer together with the adapter attached to the V primers. The isolated mRNA was amplified using the MessageAmp II aRNA Amplification Kit, with in vitro transcription performed for roughly 16 hours at 37 degrees C. The Dynabeads mRNA DIRECT Purification Kit was used to isolate the mRNA for TCR sequencing. Indexed Illumina adapters were added in a second Phusion PCR of roughly 25 cycles, and the PCR products were purified with AMPure XP beads. Per the source publication's procedure: Using custom Perl scripts, TCR sequences that encoded the same protein were pooled, out-of-frame sequences were dropped, and the abundance of each clonotype was calculated. Any TCR sequence backed by just one read was left out of the analysis. Among the metrics used to describe the repertoires were Shannon entropy, Gini index, clonality, richness, and the frequency of TCRs shared between repertoires. TCRdb passed the public sequencing reads through fastp at Q25 and MiXCR, retaining productive beta sequences. One record per CDR3 amino acid sequence lists the most common genes and DNA. TCRdb, not the authors, supplied the V and J calls. Here the sample has some 39,000 distinct CDR3 sequences; less than 40% occur a single time. The leading ten clones occupy roughly 3.7% of the sample.

The source material was PBMCs, sampled before treatment. The sequence is built from TRBV15 and TRBJ2-3; 8 bases in between match TRBD1. The TCR sequence derives from a male donor with gallbladder cancer. The CDR3 amino acid sequence is: CATSSGQGRTDTQYF. Read as DNA, the sequence is TGTGCCACCAGCAGCGGACAGGGACGGACAGATACGCAGTATTTT. Here the CDR3 is joined to the reference TRBV15 and TRBJ2-3 genes, and the full variable domain is: DAMVIQNPRYQVTQFGKPVTLSCSQTLNHNVMYWYQQKSSQAPKLLFHYYDKDFNNEADTPDNFQSRRPNTSFCFLDIRSPGLGDTAMYLCATSSGQGRTDTQYFGPGTRLTVL.